This T cell receptor beta chain emerged from a study of CD4 T cells in relation to SARS-CoV-2 and coronaviruses. Study overall: PBMCs were cultured with antigen for roughly 9 days before TCR beta sequencing.

Germline CDR1 reads SEHNR; CDR2 reads FQNEAQ (reference sequence). The V and J ends lost 4 bases and 0 bases respectively, with 20 bases between them. CDR3 length: 18 residues. This clone was seen a handful of times. What it recognizes is unknown. Data came from immunoSEQ multiplex PCR; TCRdb stores just in-frame clones and leaves some out. Of some 46,000 clones listed, approximately 80% were seen once; the top ten hold around 1.4%. Cryopreserved PBMCs were CD4-enriched, then split into naive and memory cells. This sequence was found in an adult with COVID-19. This chain uses TRBV7-9 with TRBJ2-3, with D possibly matching TRBD2 (5 bases). The sequenced sample consisted of naive CD4+ T cells from PBMCs, cultured in vitro. The subset denotes: naive CD4+ T cells isolated by negative enrichment. CDR3 region: CASSSPDWLISSTDTQYF. CDR3 DNA sequence: TGTGCCAGCAGCTCCCCGGACTGGTTGATCTCTAGCACAGATACGCAGTATTTT.